These 8 T cell receptor beta chains were all obtained from the same sample, sequenced in a study of T cells in Graves' hyperthyroidism and ophthalmopathy (dated by TCRdb to about 2019). The method behind the library was multiplex PCR. Sequenced using an Illumina HiSeq 2000. The TCR beta CDR3 regions were amplified from RNA transcripts. A first-round RT-PCR of the TCR CDR3 used the HTBI primer set with the Qiagen OneStep RT-PCR kit. In TCRdb, the public reads were trimmed at Q25 with fastp and aligned with MiXCR, with productive beta chains retained. Each entry is one CDR3 protein sequence, shown with its most common DNA and genes. For this sample there are fewer than 450,000 distinct CDR3 sequences; roughly 15% appear just once. Approximately 19% of the sample belongs to the ten largest clones. The specimen sequenced was blood. The receptor source for this set is a woman aged 60-75 years with Graves' ophthalmopathy.

In this sample, this clonotype turned up many times. The rearrangement uses TRBV28 and TRBJ2-1; 12 positions agree with TRBD2. CDR3 size: 15 residues. Germline V gene lookup returns CDR1 MDHEN and CDR2 SYDVKM. The junction had 10 bases not matched to a gene; V was cut back by 6 bases and J by 10 bases. CDR3 residues: CASSTSGRIAWEQFF. As DNA, the CDR3 is TGTGCCAGCAGCACTAGCGGGAGGATAGCATGGGAGCAGTTCTTC.

This clonotype was seen at least ten times. This sequence joins TRBV5-1 and TRBJ2-1; TRBD2 aligns across 12 bases. The germline CDR1 and CDR2 sequences are SGHRS and YFSETQ. V gave up 3 bases and J gave up 4 bases; unmatched junction bases: 2. This CDR3 has 15 amino acids. The CDR3: CASSSLAGGYNEQFF. The CDR3 coding sequence is TGCGCCAGCAGCTCCCTAGCGGGAGGGTACAATGAGCAGTTCTTC. Full variable domain (rest looked up from reference TRBV5-1 and TRBJ2-1): KAGVTQTPRYLIKTRGQQVTLSCSPISGHRSVSWYQQTPGQGLQFLFEYFSETQRNKGNFPGRFSGRQFSNSRSEMNVSTLELGDSALYLCASSSLAGGYNEQFFGPGTRLTVL.

The chain carries TRBV9 and TRBJ2-7; perhaps TRBD2 as D (7 bases). Trimming took 0 bases from V and 3 from J, leaving 10 bases between them. The CDR3 has 14 amino acids. The germline V gene has CDR1 SGDLS and CDR2 YYNGEE. The CDR3 DNA follows: TGTGCCAGCAGCGTAGGGGGAGGGGGCTACGAGCAGTACTTC. Translating gives CASSVGGGGYEQYF.

As to this clonotype: This clone may be a read error of a much larger clone one base away. J is TRBJ1-2 and V is TRBV12-3 or TRBV12-4; D may be TRBD1 (6 bases). CDR3 length equals 14 residues. The germline V and J ends were trimmed by 2 bases and 12 bases, with 19 bases remaining between them. CDR3 nucleotides: TGTGCCAGCAGTTTAAGGTTGGGGGGGCCGGGCCACACCTTC. Residues: CASSLRLGGPGHTF.

The CDR3 region has the DNA TGTGCCAGCACCCCTTTGGGGACAGGGTGGAACGAGCAGTACTTC. It is translated as CASTPLGTGWNEQYF. The chain recombines TRBV6-1 with TRBJ2-7; 9 bases line up with TRBD1. The CDR3 totals 15 residues. Germline CDR1 reads MNHNS; CDR2 reads SASEGT. V trimming: 7 bases; J trimming: 5 bases; junction bases outside the gene matches: 12.

At least ten counts were recorded for this clonotype. This rearrangement joins TRBV30 to TRBJ1-2; D call uncertain. The CDR3 length is 14 residues. Germline CDR1 and CDR2: GTSNPN and SVGIG (reference sequence). V lost 0 bases to trimming and J lost 2 bases, with 10 bases between them. The CDR3 DNA sequence: TGTGCCTGGAGTGTACTAGGCGGGAACTATGGCTACACCTTC. Translating it yields CAWSVLGGNYGYTF.

Ten or more counts support this clonotype. The genes are TRBV20-1 and TRBJ2-1; D could derive from TRBD1 or TRBD2 (5 bases each). The CDR3 runs to 13 residues. The ends were cut back, 1 base at V and 7 bases at J, with 11 bases in the middle. Germline V gene data show CDR1 as DFQATT and CDR2 as SNEGSKA (reference sequence). The CDR3 sequence is CSARGRGTNEQFF. In DNA, the CDR3 is TGCAGTGCTAGAGGAAGAGGGACGAATGAGCAGTTCTTC.

This clonotype has a count of ten or more. This chain connects TRBV28 to TRBJ2-7, with a possible D match to TRBD2 (5 bases). Germline V CDR1 and CDR2: MDHEN, SYDVKM. This CDR3 region has 11 residues. The CDR3 nucleotides are TGTGCGACGGGGTCCTCTACCGAGCAGTACTTC. It translates to CATGSSTEQYF. The complete variable domain, with remaining parts taken from reference TRBV28 and TRBJ2-7, reads DVKVTQSSRYLVKRTGEKVFLECVQDMDHENMFWYRQDPGLGLRLIYFSYDVKMKEKGDIPEGYSVSREKKERFSLILESASTNQTSMYLCATGSSTEQYFGPGTRLTVT.